Below, 2 T cell receptor beta chains from the same sample are listed, as sequenced in a study of CD8 T cells in Susac syndrome. After extraction with the RNeasy kit, about 0.5 to 1 ug of the RNA was reverse transcribed using random hexamers. TCRdb re-analysed the immunoSEQ multiplex PCR reads in MiXCR, keeping a single row per CDR3 protein. Seen here are about 150,000 distinct CDR3 sequences, roughly 95% observed once, and the top ten hold 0.16%. The sequencing input was CD4+ T cells from PBMCs. Receptors originate from a human donor with Susac syndrome.

The V gene is TRBV5-1, the J gene TRBJ2-5, with D perhaps assigned TRBD1 or TRBD2 (6 bases each). This CDR3 is 15 amino acids long. V lost 6 bases and J 2 bases, leaving 17 bases between the germline ends. CDR1 and CDR2 from the germline V gene are SGHRS and YFSETQ. CDR3 in DNA: TGCGCCAGCATAGCCGAGACTAGGGGGCAAGAGACCCAGTACTTC. Its translation: CASIAETRGQETQYF.

This chain connects TRBV7-3 to TRBJ2-2; 12 bases are a match to TRBD2. The CDR3 is 16 amino acids. Looked up from germline, CDR1 is SGHTA and CDR2 is FQGTGA. Germline trimming cut 4 bases from V and 1 base from J; bases unmatched to any gene: 1. The CDR3 nucleotides read TGTGCCAGCAGCTCGGGACTAGCGGGGAACACCGGGGAGCTGTTTTTT. The encoded protein is CASSSGLAGNTGELFF.